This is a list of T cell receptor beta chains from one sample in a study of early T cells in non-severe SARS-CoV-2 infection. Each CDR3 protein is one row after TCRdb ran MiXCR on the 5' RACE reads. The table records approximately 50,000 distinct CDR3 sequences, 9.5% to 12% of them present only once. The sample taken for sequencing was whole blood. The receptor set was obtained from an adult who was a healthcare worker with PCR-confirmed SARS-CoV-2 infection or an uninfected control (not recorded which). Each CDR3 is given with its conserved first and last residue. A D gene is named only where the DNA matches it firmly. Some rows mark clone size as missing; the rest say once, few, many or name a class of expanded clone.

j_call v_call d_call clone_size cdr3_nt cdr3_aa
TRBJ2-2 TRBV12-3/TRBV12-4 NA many TGTGCCAGCAGTCCCTCGCGGAGGAACACCGGGGAGCTGTTTTTT CASSPSRRNTGELFF
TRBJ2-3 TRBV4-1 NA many TGCGCCAGCAGCAATCCTCCTTCCTCGGGCACAGATACGCAGTATTTT CASSNPPSSGTDTQYF
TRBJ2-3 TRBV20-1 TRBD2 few TGCAGTGCCCCAAACATAGCGGGAGGGCCAAAGGCAGATACGCAGTATTTT CSAPNIAGGPKADTQYF
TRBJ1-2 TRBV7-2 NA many TGTGCCAGCAGCTTAGATTACTATGGCTACACCTTC CASSLDYYGYTF
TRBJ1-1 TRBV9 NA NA TGTGCCAGCAGCGCGGACAGTTACACTGAAGCTTTCTTT CASSADSYTEAFF
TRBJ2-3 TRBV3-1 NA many TGTGCCAGCAGCCAAGTCTTGGCAGATACGCAGTATTTT CASSQVLADTQYF
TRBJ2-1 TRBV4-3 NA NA TGCGCCAGCAGCCATCCCCGGTGGGAGAATTCCTACAATGAGCAGTTCTTC CASSHPRWENSYNEQFF
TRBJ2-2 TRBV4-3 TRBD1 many TGCGCCAGCAGCCAAAAAACAGGGGTTGGGATTTCTCTCACCGGGGAGCTGTTTTTT CASSQKTGVGISLTGELFF
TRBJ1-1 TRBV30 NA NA TGTGCCTGGAGTGTACAGATTAACACTGAAGCTTTCTTT CAWSVQINTEAFF
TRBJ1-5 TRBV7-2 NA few TGTGCCAGCAGCCCTGGGGGGGAATCGAATCAGCCCCAGCATTTT CASSPGGESNQPQHF
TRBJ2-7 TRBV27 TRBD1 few TGTGCCAGCAGTTTTCCCCGGGACAGGGCCCACGAGCAGTACTTC CASSFPRDRAHEQYF
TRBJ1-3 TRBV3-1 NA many TGTGCCAGCAGCCAAGGGGGAAACACCATATATTTT CASSQGGNTIYF
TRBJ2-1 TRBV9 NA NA TGTGCCAGCAGCGGCTACAGGGCCCCCTACAATGAGCAGTTCTTC CASSGYRAPYNEQFF
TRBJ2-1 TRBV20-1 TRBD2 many TGCAGTGCTACTAGCGGTTCCTACAATGAGCAGTTCTTC CSATSGSYNEQFF